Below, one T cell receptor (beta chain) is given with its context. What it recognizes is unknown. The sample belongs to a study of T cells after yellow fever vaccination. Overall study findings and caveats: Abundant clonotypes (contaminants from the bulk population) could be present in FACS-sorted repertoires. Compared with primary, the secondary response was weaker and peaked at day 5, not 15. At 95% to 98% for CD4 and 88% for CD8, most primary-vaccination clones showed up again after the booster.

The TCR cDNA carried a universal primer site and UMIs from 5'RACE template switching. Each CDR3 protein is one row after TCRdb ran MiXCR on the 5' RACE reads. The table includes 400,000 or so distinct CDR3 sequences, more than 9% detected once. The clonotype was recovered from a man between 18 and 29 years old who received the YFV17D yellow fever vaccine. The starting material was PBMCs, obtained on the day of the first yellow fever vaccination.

CDR3 loop: CASSLSLDQPQHF. CDR3 coding DNA: TGTGCCAGCAGCTTATCCCTAGATCAGCCCCAGCATTTT. The chain recombines TRBV7-2 with TRBJ1-5; unclear D gene. CDR1 is SGHTA and CDR2 is FQGNSA in the germline V gene. The CDR3 consists of 13 residues. V lost 2 bases and J 5 bases, leaving 7 bases between the germline ends.